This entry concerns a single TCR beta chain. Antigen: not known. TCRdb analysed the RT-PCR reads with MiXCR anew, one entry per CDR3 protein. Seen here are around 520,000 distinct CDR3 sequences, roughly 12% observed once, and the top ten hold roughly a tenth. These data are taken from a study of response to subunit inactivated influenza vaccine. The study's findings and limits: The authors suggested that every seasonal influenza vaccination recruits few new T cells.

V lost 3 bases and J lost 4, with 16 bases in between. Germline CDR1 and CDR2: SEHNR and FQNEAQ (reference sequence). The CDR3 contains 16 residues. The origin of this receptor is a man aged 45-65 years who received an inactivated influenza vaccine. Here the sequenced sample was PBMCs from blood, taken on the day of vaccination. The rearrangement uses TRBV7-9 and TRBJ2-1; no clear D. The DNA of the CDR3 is TGTGCCAGCAGCTTTCTTGTGGCTCGGAAATACAATGAGCAGTTCTTC. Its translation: CASSFLVARKYNEQFF.